Shown below are 12 T cell receptor beta chains from a single sample sequenced in a study of T cells after yellow fever vaccination. Each CDR3 protein gets one entry after TCRdb re-called the 5' RACE reads with MiXCR. The data show more than 95,000 distinct CDR3 sequences, 13% to 15% seen once. The source material was CD8+ T cells sorted from PBMCs, sampled 5 days after the yellow fever booster vaccination. These receptor sequences come from a man younger than 35 who received the YFV17D yellow fever vaccine.

This clonotype was observed a handful of times. V is TRBV29-1 and J is TRBJ2-2, with D perhaps given as TRBD1 or TRBD2 (5 bases each). Trimming cost V 6 bases and J 4 bases, with 6 bases left between them. The CDR3 consists of 11 residues. In germline, CDR1 is SQVTM, CDR2 ANQGSEA. The CDR3, as DNA: TGCAGCGTGGGGGTCACCGGGGAGCTGTTTTTT. It is translated as CSVGVTGELFF.

The chain employs TRBV11-2 and TRBJ2-7; D may match TRBD1 or TRBD2 (6 bases each). From germline, CDR1 is SGHAT and CDR2 FQNNGV. The CDR3 consists of 18 residues. With 4 bases removed from V and 3 bases from J, the gap between germline ends came to 25 bases. The CDR3 loop reads CASSSGPGGRLPDYEQYF. The CDR3 DNA sequence: TGTGCCAGCAGCTCCGGACCCGGGGGCCGCCTTCCGGACTACGAGCAGTACTTC.

The chain recombines TRBV20-1 with TRBJ1-2; perhaps TRBD1 as D (5 bases). CDR3 length: 12 residues. Between the trimmed V and J ends, which lost 6 bases and 5 bases, there was a span of 13 bases. Germline CDR1 reads DFQATT; CDR2 reads SNEGSKA (reference sequence). The CDR3 spells CSATGTAYGYTF. CDR3 bases: TGCAGTGCAACCGGGACGGCTTATGGCTACACCTTC.

The chain is built from TRBV6-1 and TRBJ2-5; 7 bases are a match to TRBD2. Unmatched junction bases numbered 9, after V lost 3 bases and J lost 5 bases. The CDR3 contains 15 residues. Germline V CDR1 and CDR2: MNHNS, SASEGT. The CDR3 DNA reads TGTGCCAGCAGTGAGCCTAGCGGAGCCCCGGAGACCCAGTACTTC. Protein product: CASSEPSGAPETQYF.

This clonotype was counted only a few times. The J gene is TRBJ2-2, the V gene TRBV10-2; no definite D call. V gave up 10 bases and J gave up 6 bases, with 12 bases separating them. Germline V gene sequence: CDR1 WSHSY, CDR2 SAAADI. The CDR3 is made up of 12 amino acids. This CDR3 reads CATADGPGELFF. The CDR3 nucleotides read TGCGCCACCGCGGACGGCCCCGGGGAGCTGTTTTTT.

There are many counts of this clonotype. V is TRBV5-6 and J is TRBJ1-3, with D uncertain. The CDR3 totals 15 residues. Germline CDR1 and CDR2: SGHDT and YYEEEE. V was shortened by 3 bases and J by 0 bases, with 10 bases between the two germline ends. CDR3 loop: CASSSQFYSGNTIYF. CDR3 nucleotide sequence: TGTGCCAGCAGCTCCCAGTTCTACTCTGGAAACACCATATATTTT.

The V call is TRBV4-1, the J call TRBJ2-1; D perhaps matches TRBD1 (8 bases). Germline lookup yields CDR1 MGHRA and CDR2 YSYEKL. V lost 4 bases and J 3 bases, leaving 22 bases between the germline ends. This CDR3 contains 18 residues. The CDR3 loop reads CASSPGGSGQGHYNEQFF. The CDR3 nucleotides are TGCGCCAGCAGCCCCGGGGGGTCCGGACAGGGACACTACAATGAGCAGTTCTTC.

This clonotype appeared a few times. The chain uses TRBV12-5 and TRBJ2-3; TRBD1 or TRBD2 may be the D gene (5 bases each). The V and J ends lost 3 bases and 0 bases respectively, with 10 bases between them. The CDR3 loop spans 15 amino acids. The V gene's germline CDR1 is LGHNT and CDR2 FRNRAP. The CDR3 is CASGLTGPSTDTQYF. The DNA for the CDR3 is TGTGCTAGTGGTTTAACGGGGCCCAGCACAGATACGCAGTATTTT.

This clonotype was recorded a few times. The chain has TRBV7-2 and TRBJ2-7; D is unclear. Germline V CDR1 and CDR2: SGHTA, FQGNSA. There are 13 residues in the CDR3. V lost 2 bases and J lost 4, with 9 bases in between. The CDR3 reads CASSLTGVYEQYF. DNA for the CDR3: TGTGCCAGCAGCTTAACTGGGGTATACGAGCAGTACTTC.

This chain connects TRBV7-8 to TRBJ2-5; D tentatively reads TRBD1 or TRBD2 (5 bases each). The CDR3 extends over 14 amino acids. Deletions cut 4 bases from V and 0 bases from J, with 9 bases between. Germline values: CDR1 SGHVS, CDR2 FQNEAQ. The CDR3: CASSSGRNQETQYF. CDR3 nucleotide sequence: TGTGCCAGCAGCTCGGGACGGAACCAAGAGACCCAGTACTTC.

The chain couples TRBV20-1 to TRBJ1-2, with unresolved D. This CDR3 region has 16 residues. The V end was cut by 0 bases, the J end by 2 bases, with 16 bases between. Germline CDR1 is DFQATT and CDR2 is SNEGSKA (reference sequence). In DNA, the CDR3 is TGCAGTGCTAGAGATCCTCGGGAAGGATCGAACTATGGCTACACCTTC. It translates to CSARDPREGSNYGYTF.

This sequence joins TRBV7-6 and TRBJ1-2; 7 positions agree with TRBD1. The CDR3 sequence is 15 residues long. Germline V gene sequence: CDR1 SGHVS, CDR2 FNYEAQ. J was trimmed by 4 bases and V by 5 bases; bases with no gene match: 10. The DNA of the CDR3 is TGTGCCAGCAGCCCCTCACCGGGGGACAGCTATGGCTACACCTTC. Residues: CASSPSPGDSYGYTF.